Below, 6 T cell receptor beta chains from the same sample are listed, as sequenced in a study of blood T cells in healthy people across ages. Then a second PCR, running about 6 to 12 cycles, was carried out with a sample-barcoded 5' primer and a J-beta primer mix. Each CDR3 protein is one row after TCRdb ran MiXCR on the 5' RACE reads. The repertoire has about 380,000 distinct CDR3 sequences, approximately 52% of them found once; the top ten carry 45% to 55%. Source material: blood. The receptors were gathered from a man in his fifties or sixties in good health.

This chain joins TRBV6-4 and TRBJ2-3, with 7 bases that match TRBD2. V was pared by 7 bases and J by 4 bases, with 14 bases of the junction left unmatched. There are 16 residues in the CDR3. CDR1 and CDR2 (germline): MRHNA, SNTAGT. CDR3 protein: CASKQRGGSGADTQYF. The CDR3 DNA reads TGTGCCAGCAAGCAACGGGGAGGCAGCGGGGCAGATACGCAGTATTTT.

V and J are TRBV30 and TRBJ2-1; D is undetermined. The DNA end is more similar to TRBJ2-7, so the J call may be wrong. CDR1 GTSNPN and CDR2 SVGIG come from the germline V gene (reference sequence). The CDR3 consists of 13 residues. CDR3 nucleotides: TGTGCCTGGAGCGGTGCGACGTACAATGAGCAGTACTTC. It specifies CAWSGATYNEQYF.

This chain joins TRBV29-1 and TRBJ2-6; no clear D. The CDR3 loop spans 13 amino acids. Looked up from germline, CDR1 is SQVTM and CDR2 is ANQGSEA. Trimming stripped 4 bases from V and 2 bases from J, with 6 bases between. CDR3 sequence (DNA): TGCAGCGTTGGGCATACTGGGGCCAACGTCCTGACTTTC. Translated, it gives CSVGHTGANVLTF.

In its sample, this clonotype was seen once. The chain has TRBV6-2 or TRBV6-3 and TRBJ1-2; D is uncertain. The germline V gene has CDR1 MNHEY and CDR2 SVGEGT. This CDR3 is built from 15 residues. The V gene lost 5 bases and the J gene lost 1 base, with 14 bases spanning the gap. The CDR3 loop reads CASSIEIISNYGYTF. The CDR3 DNA sequence: TGTGCCAGCAGTATCGAGATAATAAGTAACTATGGCTACACCTTC.

J is TRBJ2-5 and V is TRBV6-2 or TRBV6-3; 10 positions agree with TRBD1. Germline V gene sequence: CDR1 MNHEY, CDR2 SVGEGT. The ends lost 4 bases at V and 11 bases at J; junction bases unmatched: 13. This CDR3 is built from 15 residues. CDR3 amino acids: CASSLDRGAYNEQYF. CDR3 coding DNA: TGTGCCAGCAGTTTGGACAGGGGGGCTTACAATGAGCAGTACTTC.

In this sample, this clonotype turned up a few times. This rearrangement joins TRBV20-1 to TRBJ2-4; TRBD2 might be the D (5 bases). This CDR3 has 16 residues. Germline loops: CDR1 DFQATT, CDR2 SNEGSKA (reference sequence). Trimming cost V 4 bases and J 0 bases, with 16 bases left between them. Here the CDR3 reads CSATEAGGVAKNIQYF. The CDR3 DNA sequence: TGCAGTGCTACAGAGGCGGGCGGTGTAGCCAAAAACATTCAGTACTTC.